A selection of T cell receptor beta chains follows, all from one sample in a study of T cell responses to AZD1222 COVID-19 vaccine. Sequencing used immunoSEQ multiplex PCR; TCRdb keeps in-frame clones, though not all of them. The sample gives about 94,000 clones, roughly 85% of which show up once; more than 3.5% is in the top ten. The specimen was peripheral blood, collected 28 days after the second AZD1222 dose. The receptors were gathered from an adult who received the AZD1222 COVID-19 vaccine. CDR3s include the opening cysteine and the closing phenylalanine or tryptophan. D genes are given only for firm matches. The size field is filled for only some rows; it gives once, few, many or a size class.

j_call v_call d_call clone_size cdr3_aa cdr3_nt
TRBJ2-5 TRBV28 . . CASSLRETQYF TGTGCCAGCAGCTTGCGTGAGACCCAGTACTTC
TRBJ1-1 TRBV5-1 TRBD1 . CASSLNRGTEAFF TGCGCCAGCAGCTTGAACAGGGGTACTGAAGCTTTCTTT
TRBJ1-1 TRBV2 . . CASTWENTEAFF TGTGCCAGCACTTGGGAGAACACTGAAGCTTTCTTT
TRBJ2-3 TRBV7-9 TRBD2 . CASSAEVSGGTDTQYF TGTGCCAGCAGCGCGGAGGTTAGCGGGGGCACAGATACGCAGTATTTT
TRBJ1-1 TRBV6-5 TRBD1 . CATSDRGKNTEAFF TGTGCCACCTCGGACAGGGGGAAAAACACTGAAGCTTTCTTT
TRBJ2-5 TRBV24-1 . once CATSDRYQATQYF TGTGCCACCAGTGATAGGTATCAAGCGACCCAGTACTTC
TRBJ1-1 TRBV5-1 TRBD1 . CASSYLGQQNTEAFF TGCGCCAGCAGCTACCTGGGACAGCAGAACACTGAAGCTTTCTTT
TRBJ2-7 TRBV19 . . CASSIDITYEQYF TGTGCCAGTAGTATTGACATCACCTACGAGCAGTACTTC
TRBJ2-7 TRBV27 . . CASSLPPGLGRHEQYF TGTGCCAGCAGTTTACCCCCGGGCCTCGGGAGACACGAGCAGTACTTC
TRBJ1-5 TRBV2 . . CASGRWGDQPQHF TGTGCCAGCGGACGGTGGGGAGATCAGCCCCAGCATTTT
TRBJ1-2 TRBV19 . . CASSISEGYTF TGTGCCAGTAGTATTTCCGAAGGCTACACCTTC
TRBJ1-4 TRBV27 . . CASSFRLGLGGEKLFF TGTGCCAGCAGTTTCCGTCTTGGCCTAGGAGGGGAAAAACTGTTTTTT
TRBJ2-5 TRBV19 TRBD2 . CASSIRRGGLQETQYF TGTGCCAGTAGTATTCGTCGCGGGGGGCTACAAGAGACCCAGTACTTC
TRBJ2-2 TRBV6-5 . once CASTGTNTGELFF TGTGCCAGCACGGGTACGAACACCGGGGAGCTGTTTTTT
TRBJ1-2 TRBV4-3 . . CASSLSGTTYGYTF TGCGCCAGCAGCCTATCAGGGACGACCTATGGCTACACCTTC
TRBJ2-3 TRBV24-1 . . CATSDPGARGTDTQYF TGTGCCACCAGTGACCCGGGAGCCAGGGGAACAGATACGCAGTATTTT
TRBJ2-7 TRBV6-2/TRBV6-3 . . CASSYSRVSYEQYF TGTGCCAGCAGTTACTCGAGAGTCTCCTACGAGCAGTACTTC
TRBJ1-5 TRBV19 . . CASRDGPGQPQHF TGTGCCAGTAGAGACGGGCCGGGTCAGCCCCAGCATTTT
TRBJ1-1 TRBV6-2/TRBV6-3 . . CASSYSQKNTEAFF TGTGCCAGCAGTTACTCGCAGAAGAACACTGAAGCTTTCTTT
TRBJ2-2 TRBV27 . . CASSLYRGTGELFF TGTGCCAGCAGTTTATATCGGGGAACCGGGGAGCTGTTTTTT
TRBJ2-2 TRBV24-1 . . CATISLTGELFF TGTGCCACCATTAGTCTTACCGGGGAGCTGTTTTTT
TRBJ2-1 TRBV7-9 . . CASSLVGTKSNEQFF TGTGCCAGCAGCTTAGTCGGGACAAAGTCCAATGAGCAGTTCTTC
TRBJ1-6 TRBV19 . . CASRPVSSYNSPLHF TGTGCCAGTAGGCCAGTGAGCTCCTATAATTCACCCCTCCACTTT
TRBJ1-2 TRBV6-2/TRBV6-3 TRBD1 . CASSDRVNYGYTF TGTGCCAGCAGTGACAGGGTTAACTATGGCTACACCTTC